This T cell receptor beta chain emerged from a study of T cell responses to AZD1222 COVID-19 vaccine. TCRdb's copy holds only in-frame clones and misses some; the assay was immunoSEQ multiplex PCR. Of over 60,000 clones in the sample, around 80% were seen once. Pooled samples include second doses given at about 4 or 12 weeks. About this clone itself: Its target is unknown.

Study-wide points: Vaccine-associated CD4 TCRs ranged over spike, dominating at 160-218 and 743-854.

This CDR3 has 16 amino acids. J gave up 0 bases and V 3 bases, and 6 bases lay outside the gene matches. CDR1 is ENHRY and CDR2 is SYGVKD in the germline V gene. The sequencing used peripheral blood, collected 28 days after the second AZD1222 dose. The chain joins TRBV10-3 to TRBJ2-7, with 9 positions matching TRBD2. The receptor was derived from an adult who received the AZD1222 COVID-19 vaccine. The CDR3 here is CAISDTARGGSYEQYF. The CDR3 DNA reads as TGTGCCATCAGTGATACGGCGCGGGGGGGCTCCTACGAGCAGTACTTC.